A selection of T cell receptor beta chains follows, all from one sample in a study of T cell changes during pregnancy in multiple sclerosis. Using immunoSEQ multiplex PCR, the repertoire was profiled, and TCRdb retains in-frame clones only, with some absent. The sample carries approximately 60,000 clones, 92% recorded once. The sample was CD4+ T cells from peripheral blood mononuclear cells, taken in the second trimester of pregnancy. These receptors were collected from a female donor with multiple sclerosis, enrolled in a pregnancy study. Each CDR3 is given with its conserved first and last residue. The D gene is left open where the match is weak. Where a row states a size, it is once, few, many or the class of an expanded clone; other rows omit it.

d_call | clone_size | j_call | v_call | cdr3_length | cdr3_aa | cdr3_nt
NA | NA | TRBJ1-5 | TRBV9 | 14 | CASSDDSGHQPQHF | TGTGCCAGCAGCGATGACAGTGGTCATCAGCCCCAGCATTTT
TRBD1 | NA | TRBJ1-3 | TRBV4-2 | 16 | CASSQPGQGRGNTIYF | TGTGCCAGCAGCCAACCCGGACAGGGGCGAGGAAACACCATATATTTT
TRBD2 | NA | TRBJ2-7 | TRBV5-4 | 15 | CASSFLAGEVGEQYF | TGTGCCAGCAGCTTCCTAGCGGGAGAGGTGGGCGAGCAGTACTTC
NA | NA | TRBJ2-5 | TRBV27 | 15 | CASSLSLDGEETQYF | TGTGCCAGCAGTTTATCTTTGGACGGGGAAGAGACCCAGTACTTC
NA | NA | TRBJ1-5 | TRBV2 | 14 | CASSMATGDQPQHF | TGTGCCAGCAGCATGGCGACAGGAGATCAGCCCCAGCATTTT
NA | NA | TRBJ2-2 | TRBV19 | 14 | CASSRSANTGELFF | TGTGCCAGTAGTCGGAGCGCGAACACCGGGGAGCTGTTTTTT
NA | few | TRBJ1-1 | TRBV5-5 | 14 | CASSFRVGNTEAFF | TGTGCCAGCAGCTTCAGGGTAGGGAACACTGAAGCTTTCTTT
TRBD1 | NA | TRBJ1-5 | TRBV7-8 | 17 | CASSPGGTGVSNQPQHF | TGTGCCAGCAGTCCCGGGGGGACAGGGGTTAGCAATCAGCCCCAGCATTTT
NA | NA | TRBJ1-1 | TRBV6-4 | 14 | CASSPNSGISEAFF | TGTGCCAGCAGCCCCAACTCCGGTATCTCTGAAGCTTTCTTT
TRBD1 | NA | TRBJ1-1 | TRBV11-2 | 16 | CASSRQGGALNTEAFF | TGTGCCAGCAGCCGACAGGGGGGAGCCCTGAACACTGAAGCTTTCTTT
TRBD1 | NA | TRBJ2-2 | TRBV2 | 15 | CASKAGTGHTGELFF | TGTGCCAGCAAAGCCGGGACAGGACACACCGGGGAGCTGTTTTTT
TRBD2 | NA | TRBJ2-5 | TRBV30 | 14 | CAWAGLAGVETQYF | TGTGCCTGGGCGGGACTAGCGGGAGTTGAGACCCAGTACTTC
TRBD2 | NA | TRBJ2-7 | TRBV15 | 13 | CATSILAGYEQYF | TGTGCCACCAGCATACTAGCGGGTTACGAGCAGTACTTC
TRBD2 | NA | TRBJ2-7 | TRBV7-2 | 13 | CATMGWSGGEQYF | TGTGCCACCATGGGCTGGTCGGGAGGCGAGCAGTACTTC
NA | NA | TRBJ2-3 | TRBV18 | 14 | CASSPAYSTDTQYF | TGTGCCAGCTCACCAGCCTACAGCACAGATACGCAGTATTTT
TRBD1 | NA | TRBJ2-5 | TRBV5-4 | 15 | CASSLAQGAKETQYF | TGTGCCAGCAGCTTGGCCCAGGGGGCGAAAGAGACCCAGTACTTC
NA | NA | TRBJ1-6 | TRBV27 | 15 | CASSLFLGGGSPLHF | TGTGCCAGCAGTTTATTTCTGGGGGGGGGCTCACCCCTCCACTTT
NA | NA | TRBJ1-2 | TRBV28 | 15 | CASSLWQGSRDGYTF | TGTGCCAGCAGTTTGTGGCAGGGAAGCCGGGATGGCTACACCTTC
TRBD1 | once | TRBJ2-3 | TRBV6-1 | 15 | CASSEDRGRTDTQYF | TGTGCCAGCAGTGAAGACAGGGGGCGGACAGATACGCAGTATTTT
NA | NA | TRBJ2-5 | TRBV5-4 | 14 | CASSLASRGETQYF | TGTGCCAGCAGCTTGGCTAGCCGGGGGGAGACCCAGTACTTC
TRBD1 | NA | TRBJ2-5 | TRBV7-3 | 16 | CASSLGDRGLQETQYF | TGTGCCAGCAGCTTAGGGGACAGGGGCCTCCAAGAGACCCAGTACTTC
TRBD1 | NA | TRBJ2-2 | TRBV4-1 | 18 | CASSLRTGKAANTGELFF | TGCGCCAGCAGCCTCCGGACAGGGAAGGCCGCGAACACCGGGGAGCTGTTTTTT
NA | NA | TRBJ1-2 | TRBV5-4 | 13 | CASSLATVYGYTF | TGTGCCAGCAGCTTGGCAACAGTTTATGGCTACACCTTC
TRBD2 | NA | TRBJ2-1 | TRBV7-9 | 15 | CASRRGSGGVNEQFF | TGTGCCAGCAGGAGGGGGAGCGGGGGGGTGAATGAGCAGTTCTTC
TRBD1 | NA | TRBJ1-3 | TRBV18 | 14 | CASSPPTGTHTIYF | TGTGCCAGCTCACCACCGACAGGGACACACACCATATATTTT
TRBD2 | NA | TRBJ2-3 | TRBV10-3 | 18 | CAISDRYQGLAGADTQYF | TGTGCCATCAGTGACCGATACCAAGGACTAGCGGGAGCGGATACGCAGTATTTT
NA | once | TRBJ1-3 | TRBV2 | 16 | CASSETLIGTGNTIYF | TGTGCCAGCAGTGAGACCTTAATCGGGACTGGAAACACCATATATTTT
NA | once | TRBJ2-5 | TRBV7-2 | 13 | CASSFGVGETQYF | TGTGCCAGCAGCTTCGGGGTAGGGGAGACCCAGTACTTC
NA | once | TRBJ2-1 | TRBV9 | 16 | CASSQGGGGSYNEQFF | TGTGCCAGCAGCCAAGGAGGGGGGGGGTCCTACAATGAGCAGTTCTTC
TRBD1 | NA | TRBJ1-6 | TRBV19 | 14 | CASRAGQGNSPLHF | TGTGCCAGTAGGGCGGGACAGGGTAATTCACCCCTCCACTTT
TRBD2 | NA | TRBJ2-3 | TRBV5-1 | 19 | CASSPGLAGGIASTDTQYF | TGCGCCAGCAGCCCCGGACTAGCGGGAGGAATAGCTAGCACAGATACGCAGTATTTT
NA | NA | TRBJ1-1 | TRBV15 | 14 | CATSRQGTVTEAFF | TGTGCCACCAGCAGACAGGGCACCGTCACTGAAGCTTTCTTT
TRBD2 | NA | TRBJ2-2 | TRBV7-2 | 18 | CASSLLGTSGGAGGELFF | TGTGCCAGCAGCCTACTCGGGACTAGCGGGGGGGCCGGCGGGGAGCTGTTTTTT
NA | NA | TRBJ1-1 | TRBV30 | 13 | CAGAGWTNTEAFF | TGTGCCGGCGCAGGGTGGACGAACACTGAAGCTTTCTTT
TRBD2 | NA | TRBJ2-1 | TRBV10-3 | 14 | CAASSGGPYNEQFF | TGTGCCGCTTCTAGCGGGGGCCCCTACAATGAGCAGTTCTTC
TRBD1 | NA | TRBJ2-7 | TRBV5-1 | 14 | CASAPGTGVNEQYF | TGCGCCAGCGCACCCGGGACAGGGGTCAACGAGCAGTACTTC
NA | NA | TRBJ1-6 | TRBV9 | 15 | CASSPAGDHNSPLHF | TGTGCCAGCAGCCCAGCAGGGGACCATAATTCACCCCTCCACTTT
TRBD2 | NA | TRBJ2-3 | TRBV7-2 | 15 | CASSLGGGPADTQYF | TGTGCCAGCAGTCTCGGGGGGGGGCCCGCAGATACGCAGTATTTT
TRBD1 | NA | TRBJ2-7 | TRBV6-1 | 13 | CASSETGTYEQYF | TGTGCCAGCAGTGAGACAGGGACCTACGAGCAGTACTTC
NA | NA | TRBJ2-7 | TRBV2 | 18 | CASSGGARGLINSYEQYF | TGTGCCAGCAGTGGAGGCGCTAGGGGCCTCATCAACTCCTACGAGCAGTACTTC
TRBD2 | NA | TRBJ2-1 | TRBV4-2 | 18 | CASSHGLAPESSYNEQFF | TGTGCCAGCAGCCACGGACTAGCGCCCGAAAGCTCCTACAATGAGCAGTTCTTC
TRBD1 | NA | TRBJ2-3 | TRBV19 | 15 | CASSLQGANADTQYF | TGTGCCAGTAGTTTACAGGGGGCAAATGCAGATACGCAGTATTTT
NA | NA | TRBJ2-2 | TRBV6-5 | 15 | CASSNSGVRTGELFF | TGTGCCAGCAGTAACTCAGGGGTCCGAACCGGGGAGCTGTTTTTT
NA | few | TRBJ1-1 | TRBV18 | 13 | CASSPGANTEAFF | TGTGCCAGCTCACCAGGGGCGAACACTGAAGCTTTCTTT
TRBD2 | once | TRBJ2-3 | TRBV14 | 17 | CASSHLGGSTSTDTQYF | TGTGCCAGCAGCCACCTCGGGGGGTCGACTAGCACAGATACGCAGTATTTT
TRBD1 | NA | TRBJ1-1 | TRBV6-6 | 13 | CASRNDRDTEAFF | TGTGCCAGCAGGAACGACAGGGACACTGAAGCTTTCTTT
TRBD1 | NA | TRBJ2-1 | TRBV29-1 | 13 | CSTDRGSYNEQFF | TGCAGCACCGACAGGGGGTCCTACAATGAGCAGTTCTTC
TRBD1 | NA | TRBJ1-3 | TRBV5-1 | 17 | CASSFSGQGVVGNTIYF | TGCGCCAGCAGCTTCTCCGGACAGGGGGTGGTTGGAAACACCATATATTTT
NA | once | TRBJ1-4 | TRBV5-1 | 15 | CASGFMGGTNEKLFF | TGCGCCAGCGGCTTTATGGGAGGGACTAATGAAAAACTGTTTTTT
TRBD2 | NA | TRBJ2-1 | TRBV6-5 | 15 | CASSYSGGRTNEQFF | TGTGCCAGCAGTTACTCAGGCGGGAGGACAAATGAGCAGTTCTTC
TRBD2 | NA | TRBJ2-7 | TRBV5-1 | 14 | CASRPTSGAYEQYF | TGCGCCAGCAGGCCGACTAGCGGGGCCTACGAGCAGTACTTC